Listed below are T cell receptor beta chains from one sample, sequenced in a study of cytomegalovirus exposure and HLA in healthy donors. Produced via immunoSEQ multiplex PCR; TCRdb's table is partial and in-frame only. This sample yields around 100,000 clones, of which about 80% are seen a single time; about 2.6% belongs to the top ten. The sample consisted of PBMCs. Receptors originate from a man between 50 and 59 years old in good health and CMV-seropositive. The CDR3 runs from the conserved cysteine through the conserved F or W. The D gene is left open where the match is weak. For some rows the clone size is stated as once, few or many, or as a class when expanded; others skip it.

D: NA
J: TRBJ2-2
V: TRBV5-1
size: NA
DNA: TGCGCCAGCAGCACCCGGGGTCCGAGGGACGGGGAGCTGTTTTTT
CDR3: CASSTRGPRDGELFF

D: TRBD1
J: TRBJ2-7
V: TRBV5-4
size: few
DNA: TGTGCCAGCAGTCGACAGGGGAAGGACGAGCAGTACTTC
CDR3: CASSRQGKDEQYF

D: TRBD1
J: TRBJ1-4
V: TRBV2
size: NA
DNA: TGTGCCAGCAGTGTAGTCGGACAGGGGTACGAAAAACTGTTTTTT
CDR3: CASSVVGQGYEKLFF

D: NA
J: TRBJ1-2
V: TRBV21-1
size: NA
DNA: TGTGCCAGCAGCAGCCGGGACAGGGACCTTTTGGGCTATGGCTACACCTTC
CDR3: CASSSRDRDLLGYGYTF

D: TRBD1
J: TRBJ2-2
V: TRBV7-8
size: NA
DNA: TGTGCCAGCAGCCCAATCCAGGGACAGGGGGTCGCCGGGGAGCTGTTTTTT
CDR3: CASSPIQGQGVAGELFF

D: TRBD1
J: TRBJ1-6
V: TRBV6-4
size: NA
DNA: TGTGCCAGCAGTCTGACAGGGAAGGCTTCACCCCTCCACTTT
CDR3: CASSLTGKASPLHF

D: TRBD2
J: TRBJ2-3
V: TRBV6-5
size: few
DNA: TGTGCCAGCAGTAGGACTAGCGGGGAGGGGGATACGCAGTATTTT
CDR3: CASSRTSGEGDTQYF

D: TRBD2
J: TRBJ2-2
V: TRBV2
size: few
DNA: TGTGCCAGCAGACTAGCGGGGGGTACGAACACCGGGGAGCTGTTTTTT
CDR3: CASRLAGGTNTGELFF

D: TRBD1
J: TRBJ2-4
V: TRBV6-5
size: NA
DNA: TGTGCCAGCAGTTCCGGGACAGGAAAAAACATTCAGTACTTC
CDR3: CASSSGTGKNIQYF

D: TRBD2
J: TRBJ2-1
V: TRBV5-1
size: once
DNA: TGCGCCAGCACGAGCCGACAATTTGGACTAGCGGGAAACAATGAGCAGTTCTTC
CDR3: CASTSRQFGLAGNNEQFF

D: NA
J: TRBJ1-1
V: TRBV5-4
size: NA
DNA: TGTGCCAGCAGCTCCCCGAGGGGGACTGAAGCTTTCTTT
CDR3: CASSSPRGTEAFF

D: TRBD1
J: TRBJ2-4
V: TRBV9
size: NA
DNA: TGTGCCAGCAGCGCGGGACAGGGATTTAACATTCAGTACTTC
CDR3: CASSAGQGFNIQYF

D: NA
J: TRBJ2-7
V: TRBV5-1
size: NA
DNA: TGCGCCAGCAGCTTACCAGGACCGGGGGAGCAGTACTTC
CDR3: CASSLPGPGEQYF

D: NA
J: TRBJ1-4
V: TRBV29-1
size: NA
DNA: TGCAGCGTCGGAACCAGTGGTGGTGGGAGTAATGAAAAACTGTTTTTT
CDR3: CSVGTSGGGSNEKLFF

D: NA
J: TRBJ1-2
V: TRBV18
size: NA
DNA: TGTGCCAGCTCACCCGATCTCCCTACACAGGGCTATGGCTACACCTTC
CDR3: CASSPDLPTQGYGYTF

D: NA
J: TRBJ2-1
V: TRBV9
size: NA
DNA: TGTGCCAGCAGCCCCCTAGCCTCGAGCTCCTACAATGAGCAGTTCTTC
CDR3: CASSPLASSSYNEQFF

D: NA
J: TRBJ1-1
V: TRBV4-1
size: NA
DNA: TGCGCCAGCAGCCACAGGAACACTGAAGCTTTCTTT
CDR3: CASSHRNTEAFF

D: NA
J: TRBJ1-1
V: TRBV5-1
size: NA
DNA: TGCGCCAGCAGCTTAGGGCAGGGTAGCACTGAAGCTTTCTTT
CDR3: CASSLGQGSTEAFF

D: NA
J: TRBJ1-2
V: TRBV15
size: NA
DNA: TGTGCCACCAGCAGAGCAGTTGCGGACTCCCTAGGAGATGGCTACACCTTC
CDR3: CATSRAVADSLGDGYTF

D: TRBD2
J: TRBJ2-3
V: TRBV7-2
size: once
DNA: TGTGCCAGCAGCCAAATAGCGGGGGGGACAGATACGCAGTATTTT
CDR3: CASSQIAGGTDTQYF

D: NA
J: TRBJ1-2
V: TRBV7-3
size: NA
DNA: TGTGCCAGCAGCCCCGGTACTAACTATGGCTACACCTTC
CDR3: CASSPGTNYGYTF

D: NA
J: TRBJ1-5
V: TRBV12-5
size: NA
DNA: TGTGCTAGTGGTTTGGCAGGGGTCCTTAGCAATCAGCCCCAGCATTTT
CDR3: CASGLAGVLSNQPQHF

D: NA
J: TRBJ2-7
V: TRBV2
size: NA
DNA: TGTGCCAGCATGCCGGGGGAGGTAGGTGAGCAGTACTTC
CDR3: CASMPGEVGEQYF

D: TRBD1
J: TRBJ1-5
V: TRBV19
size: NA
DNA: TGTGCCAGTAGTATTTCGGACAGGGCGGGACAGCCCCAGCATTTT
CDR3: CASSISDRAGQPQHF

D: TRBD2
J: TRBJ2-3
V: TRBV30
size: NA
DNA: TGTGCCTGGAGTGCCGGGACTAGCGGGAGGAGGTATTATTTT
CDR3: CAWSAGTSGRRYYF

D: TRBD2
J: TRBJ2-1
V: TRBV19
size: NA
DNA: TGTGCATCCTCGGGGCGGGGGGATTGGAATGAGCAGTTCTTC
CDR3: CASSGRGDWNEQFF

D: TRBD1
J: TRBJ1-6
V: TRBV2
size: NA
DNA: TGTGCCAGCACCATTACGGACAGGAGTTCACCCCTCCACTTT
CDR3: CASTITDRSSPLHF

D: NA
J: TRBJ2-7
V: TRBV11-2
size: NA
DNA: TGTGCCAGCAGCGGGGCCCCGACGTCATCCTACGAGCAGTACTTC
CDR3: CASSGAPTSSYEQYF

D: TRBD2
J: TRBJ2-3
V: TRBV18
size: NA
DNA: TGTGCCAGCTCACCACGGAGCGGGAGGTCAGATACGCAGTATTTT
CDR3: CASSPRSGRSDTQYF

D: TRBD1
J: TRBJ1-2
V: TRBV5-1
size: NA
DNA: TGCGCCAGCAGCCTAAGTCTACCCAGGGGGCTCGATGGCTACACCTTC
CDR3: CASSLSLPRGLDGYTF

D: NA
J: TRBJ2-7
V: TRBV11-2
size: once
DNA: TGTGCCAGCAGCTTAACGTATTTCGTCCCAGGCCTTAACTACGAGCAGTACTTC
CDR3: CASSLTYFVPGLNYEQYF

D: TRBD2
J: TRBJ2-1
V: TRBV5-1
size: NA
DNA: TGCGCCAGCAGCCTTCCTTGGGGAGGACTAGCAGAGAACAATGAGCAGTTCTTC
CDR3: CASSLPWGGLAENNEQFF

D: NA
J: TRBJ2-7
V: TRBV6-1
size: few
DNA: TGTGCCAGCAGTGTAGGAGGGTTTAGCTACGAGCAGTACTTC
CDR3: CASSVGGFSYEQYF

D: NA
J: TRBJ2-3
V: TRBV6-6
size: NA
DNA: TGTGCCAGCAGCCTACGGCGGGGAACGAGTTCAGATACGCAGTATTTT
CDR3: CASSLRRGTSSDTQYF

D: NA
J: TRBJ1-1
V: TRBV6-5
size: NA
DNA: TGTGCCAGCAGGCGACAAAGTTATATTGAAGCTTTCTTT
CDR3: CASRRQSYIEAFF

D: NA
J: TRBJ2-2
V: TRBV21-1
size: once
DNA: TGTGCCAGCAGCCACTCTACCGGGGAGCTGTTTTTT
CDR3: CASSHSTGELFF

D: NA
J: TRBJ1-1
V: TRBV6-1
size: once
DNA: TGTGCCAGCAGTATCCGACGGGAAGGTGAAGCTTTCTTT
CDR3: CASSIRREGEAFF

D: TRBD1
J: TRBJ2-7
V: TRBV2
size: NA
DNA: TGTGCCAGCAGCCTGACAGGGTTAGACGAGCAGTACTTC
CDR3: CASSLTGLDEQYF

D: TRBD1
J: TRBJ1-1
V: TRBV7-2
size: NA
DNA: TGTGCCAGCAGTTCGGACAGGGTCAGCCCTGAAGCTTTCTTT
CDR3: CASSSDRVSPEAFF

D: NA
J: TRBJ2-7
V: TRBV4-1
size: NA
DNA: TGCGCCAGCAGCCAAGCCGCGTCGATCCGAGTTTACGAGCAGTACTTC
CDR3: CASSQAASIRVYEQYF

D: NA
J: TRBJ1-1
V: TRBV18
size: NA
DNA: TGTGCCAGCTCGCAGCGGGACTTAGAAGCTTTCTTT
CDR3: CASSQRDLEAFF

D: NA
J: TRBJ1-5
V: TRBV30
size: NA
DNA: TGTGCCTGGAGTGTATTGGCCCGTAATCAGCCCCAGCATTTT
CDR3: CAWSVLARNQPQHF

D: TRBD1
J: TRBJ1-4
V: TRBV27
size: NA
DNA: TGTGCCAGCAGTCCACAGGGGGCGCAGGCCAAACTGTTTTTT
CDR3: CASSPQGAQAKLFF

D: TRBD2
J: TRBJ2-1
V: TRBV6-4
size: NA
DNA: TGTGCCAGCAGTTTCCTTTTTGGGACTAGCGGGAGGTTTGGGGACAATGAGCAGTTCTTC
CDR3: CASSFLFGTSGRFGDNEQFF

D: NA
J: TRBJ2-3
V: TRBV14
size: NA
DNA: TGTGCCAGCAGCCAACTTGACAGGATAGATACGCAGTATTTT
CDR3: CASSQLDRIDTQYF

D: TRBD2
J: TRBJ2-1
V: TRBV6-1
size: NA
DNA: TGTGCCAGCATCTCGCTAGCGGGGGGGCCTGAGCAGTTCTTC
CDR3: CASISLAGGPEQFF

D: TRBD2
J: TRBJ2-5
V: TRBV6-1
size: NA
DNA: TGTGCCAGCAGTGCTAGGACTAGCGGGAGGGCCGAGGAGACCCAGTACTTC
CDR3: CASSARTSGRAEETQYF

D: NA
J: TRBJ2-2
V: TRBV9
size: NA
DNA: TGTGCCAGCAGCGCCAGTCCAGTCAACACCGGGGAGCTGTTTTTT
CDR3: CASSASPVNTGELFF

D: TRBD2
J: TRBJ2-1
V: TRBV18
size: few
DNA: TGTGCCAGCTCACCCGGGACTAGCGGGGACAATGAGCAGTTCTTC
CDR3: CASSPGTSGDNEQFF

D: TRBD2
J: TRBJ2-3
V: TRBV19
size: NA
DNA: TGTGCCAGTAGTACAGCGGGGGGGGGCGCAGATACGCAGTATTTT
CDR3: CASSTAGGGADTQYF

D: NA
J: TRBJ2-7
V: TRBV2
size: few
DNA: TGTGCCAGCCGCCTCCTCGCGGAGCAGTACTTC
CDR3: CASRLLAEQYF

D: TRBD2
J: TRBJ2-5
V: TRBV6-6
size: NA
DNA: TGTGCCAGCAGTTTTGCAGCGGGAGGAGAGACCCAGTACTTC
CDR3: CASSFAAGGETQYF

D: TRBD1
J: TRBJ2-7
V: TRBV19
size: NA
DNA: TGTGCCAGTAGTGCCGGGACAGAATCCTACGAGCAGTACTTC
CDR3: CASSAGTESYEQYF

D: TRBD1
J: TRBJ1-2
V: TRBV5-6
size: NA
DNA: TGTGCCAGCAGCTTGGCGGGACAGCACTATTATGGCTACACCTTC
CDR3: CASSLAGQHYYGYTF

D: TRBD2
J: TRBJ2-7
V: TRBV28
size: NA
DNA: TGTGCCACCGGGACAGCTCCCGGGACTAGCGGAACCTACGAGCAGTACTTC
CDR3: CATGTAPGTSGTYEQYF

D: TRBD1
J: TRBJ2-1
V: TRBV4-1
size: NA
DNA: TGCGCCAGCAGCCCAGGACAGGGCCCGTCCTACAATGAGCAGTTCTTC
CDR3: CASSPGQGPSYNEQFF

D: NA
J: TRBJ2-7
V: TRBV18
size: NA
DNA: TGTGCCAGCTCTCTCATAGTGGAGGCCCCCTACGAGCAGTACTTC
CDR3: CASSLIVEAPYEQYF

D: TRBD1
J: TRBJ1-2
V: TRBV18
size: NA
DNA: TGTGCCAGCTCACGCCGGACAGGTCAAGACTATGGCTACACCTTC
CDR3: CASSRRTGQDYGYTF

D: TRBD2
J: TRBJ2-3
V: TRBV2
size: NA
DNA: TGTGCCAGCAGGGGGGGGTCAGGGAGGAAGGGCACAGATACGCAGTATTTT
CDR3: CASRGGSGRKGTDTQYF

D: NA
J: TRBJ1-1
V: TRBV5-1
size: NA
DNA: TGCGCCAGCAGCTTCTCCGAGATGAACACTGAAGCTTTCTTT
CDR3: CASSFSEMNTEAFF